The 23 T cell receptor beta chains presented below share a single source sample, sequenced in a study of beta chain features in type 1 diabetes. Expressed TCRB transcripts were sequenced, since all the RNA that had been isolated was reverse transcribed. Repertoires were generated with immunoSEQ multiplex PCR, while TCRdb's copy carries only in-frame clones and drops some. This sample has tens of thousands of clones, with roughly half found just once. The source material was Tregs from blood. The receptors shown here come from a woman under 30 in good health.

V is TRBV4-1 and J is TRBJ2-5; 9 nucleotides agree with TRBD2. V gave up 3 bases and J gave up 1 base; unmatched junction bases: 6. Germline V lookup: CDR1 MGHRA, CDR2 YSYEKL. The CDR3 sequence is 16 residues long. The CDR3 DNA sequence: TGCGCCAGCAGCCACCGCGAGGGACTAGCCCAAGAGACCCAGTACTTC. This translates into CASSHREGLAQETQYF.

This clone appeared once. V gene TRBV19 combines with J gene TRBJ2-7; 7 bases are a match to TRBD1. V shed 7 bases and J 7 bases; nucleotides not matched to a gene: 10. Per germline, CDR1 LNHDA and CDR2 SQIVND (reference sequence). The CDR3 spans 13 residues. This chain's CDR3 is CASTADRTREQYF. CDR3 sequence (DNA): TGTGCCAGTACGGCGGACAGGACCAGGGAGCAGTACTTC.

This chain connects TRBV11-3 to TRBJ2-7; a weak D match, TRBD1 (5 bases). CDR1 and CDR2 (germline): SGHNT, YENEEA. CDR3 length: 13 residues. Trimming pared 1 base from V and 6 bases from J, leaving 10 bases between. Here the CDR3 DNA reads TGTGCCAGCAGCTTAGGACAGCGCGGCGAGCAGTACTTC. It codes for CASSLGQRGEQYF.

The CDR3 spells CASSLVLAGELRGTQYF. In nucleotides, the CDR3 is TGTGCCAGCAGCTTAGTACTAGCGGGAGAACTCAGGGGTACGCAGTATTTT. The chain carries TRBV7-8 and TRBJ2-3; 11 bases line up with TRBD2. CDR1 and CDR2 from the germline V gene are SGHVS and FQNEAQ. V lost 1 base, J lost 8 bases, and 11 bases stayed unmatched. This CDR3 spans 17 amino acids.

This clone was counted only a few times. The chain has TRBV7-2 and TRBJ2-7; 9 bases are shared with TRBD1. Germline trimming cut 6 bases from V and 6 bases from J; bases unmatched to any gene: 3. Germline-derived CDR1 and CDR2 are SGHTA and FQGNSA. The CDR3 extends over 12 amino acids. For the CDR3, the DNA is TGTGCCAGCAGTCCGACAGGGGGCGAGCAGTACTTC. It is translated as CASSPTGGEQYF.

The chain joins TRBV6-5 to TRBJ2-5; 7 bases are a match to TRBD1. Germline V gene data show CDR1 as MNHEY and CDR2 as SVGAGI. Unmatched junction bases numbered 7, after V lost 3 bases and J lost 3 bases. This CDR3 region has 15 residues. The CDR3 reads CASSYPGTAKETQYF. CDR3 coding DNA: TGTGCCAGCAGTTATCCCGGGACAGCCAAAGAGACCCAGTACTTC.

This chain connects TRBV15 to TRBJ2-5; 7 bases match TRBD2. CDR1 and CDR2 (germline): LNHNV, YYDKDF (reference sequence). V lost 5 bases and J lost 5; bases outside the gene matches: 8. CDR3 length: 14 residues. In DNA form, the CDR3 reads TGTGCCACCAGCGCGGGGGAGCTACGGGAGACCCAGTACTTC. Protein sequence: CATSAGELRETQYF.

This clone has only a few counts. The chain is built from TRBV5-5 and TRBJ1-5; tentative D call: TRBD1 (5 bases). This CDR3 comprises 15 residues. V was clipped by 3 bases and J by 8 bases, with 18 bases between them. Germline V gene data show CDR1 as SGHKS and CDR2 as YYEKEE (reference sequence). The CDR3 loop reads CASSWGPDIIEPQHF. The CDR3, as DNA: TGTGCCAGCAGCTGGGGCCCAGACATTATCGAGCCCCAGCATTTT.

The DNA for the CDR3 is TGTGCCAGCAGTAGACTAGCGGGAGGCTCCGATACGCAGTATTTT. Translating gives CASSRLAGGSDTQYF. The chain is built from TRBV28 and TRBJ2-3; 13 bases line up with TRBD2. CDR3 length: 15 residues. The ends lost 5 bases at V and 6 bases at J; junction bases unmatched: 5. Germline assignment: CDR1 MDHEN and CDR2 SYDVKM.

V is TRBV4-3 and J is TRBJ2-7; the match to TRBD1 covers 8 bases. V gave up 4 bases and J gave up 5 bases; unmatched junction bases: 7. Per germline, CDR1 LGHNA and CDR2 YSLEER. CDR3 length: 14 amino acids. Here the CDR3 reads CASSLSGGWDEQYF. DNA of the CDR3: TGCGCCAGCAGCCTTTCAGGGGGCTGGGACGAGCAGTACTTC.

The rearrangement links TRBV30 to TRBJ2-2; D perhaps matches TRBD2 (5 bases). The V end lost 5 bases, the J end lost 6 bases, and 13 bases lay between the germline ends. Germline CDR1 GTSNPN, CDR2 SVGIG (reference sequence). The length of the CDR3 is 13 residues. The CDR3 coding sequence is TGTGCCTGGGGGAATAAGGGAGCCGGGGAGCTGTTTTTT. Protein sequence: CAWGNKGAGELFF.

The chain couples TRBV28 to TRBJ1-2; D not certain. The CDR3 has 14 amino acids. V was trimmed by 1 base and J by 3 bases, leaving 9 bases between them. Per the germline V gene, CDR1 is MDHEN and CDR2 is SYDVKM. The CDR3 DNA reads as TGTGCCAGCAGTTTATCTCGCGTATACTATGGCTACACCTTC. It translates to CASSLSRVYYGYTF.

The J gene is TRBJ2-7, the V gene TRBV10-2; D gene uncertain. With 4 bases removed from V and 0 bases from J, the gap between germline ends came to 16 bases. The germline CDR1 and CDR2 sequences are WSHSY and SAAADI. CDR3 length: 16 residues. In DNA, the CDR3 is TGCGCCAGCAGTGGCGGCGCATCTAGTGACTCCTACGAGCAGTACTTC. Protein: CASSGGASSDSYEQYF.

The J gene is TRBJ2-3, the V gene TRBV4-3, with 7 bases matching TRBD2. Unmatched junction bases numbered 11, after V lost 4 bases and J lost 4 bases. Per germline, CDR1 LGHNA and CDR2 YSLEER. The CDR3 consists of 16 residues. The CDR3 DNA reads TGCGCCAGCAGCCCCTCGGGGGGAGTGGGGTCAGATACGCAGTATTTT. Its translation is CASSPSGGVGSDTQYF.

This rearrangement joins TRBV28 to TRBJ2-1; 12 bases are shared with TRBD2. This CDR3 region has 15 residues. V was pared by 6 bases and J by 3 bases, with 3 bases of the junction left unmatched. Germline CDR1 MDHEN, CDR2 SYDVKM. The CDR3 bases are TGTGCCAGCAGGACGACTAGCGGGAGCTACAATGAGCAGTTCTTC. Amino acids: CASRTTSGSYNEQFF.

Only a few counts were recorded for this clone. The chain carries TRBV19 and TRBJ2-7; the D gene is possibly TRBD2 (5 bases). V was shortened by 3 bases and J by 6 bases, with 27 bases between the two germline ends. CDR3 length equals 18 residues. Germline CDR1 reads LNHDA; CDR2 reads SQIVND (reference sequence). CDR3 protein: CASSMRLFSRASLGEQYF. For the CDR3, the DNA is TGTGCCAGTAGTATGCGGCTGTTCTCGCGGGCGTCCCTCGGCGAGCAGTACTTC.

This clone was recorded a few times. This CDR3 is CASSRGQPQHF. DNA of the CDR3: TGTGCCAGCAGCCGCGGGCAGCCCCAGCATTTT. J is TRBJ1-5 and V is TRBV7-4; unclear D gene. The CDR3 totals 11 residues. Germline CDR1 and CDR2: SGHVT and SQSDAQ. Trimming removed 5 bases from V and 7 bases from J, with 6 bases in between.

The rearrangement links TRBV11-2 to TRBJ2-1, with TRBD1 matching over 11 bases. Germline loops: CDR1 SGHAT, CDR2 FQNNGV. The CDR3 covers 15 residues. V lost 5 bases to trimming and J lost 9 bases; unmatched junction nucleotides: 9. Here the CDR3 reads CASSLRDRGYSEQFF. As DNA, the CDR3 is TGTGCCAGCAGCCTCCGGGACAGGGGGTATTCTGAGCAGTTCTTC.

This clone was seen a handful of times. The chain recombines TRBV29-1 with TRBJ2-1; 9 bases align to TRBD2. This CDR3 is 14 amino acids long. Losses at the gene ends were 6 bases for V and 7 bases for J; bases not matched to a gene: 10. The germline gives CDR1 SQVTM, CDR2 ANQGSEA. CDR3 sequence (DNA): TGCAGCGTCTTACTAGCGGGCCGAAGGAATGAGCAGTTCTTC. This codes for CSVLLAGRRNEQFF.

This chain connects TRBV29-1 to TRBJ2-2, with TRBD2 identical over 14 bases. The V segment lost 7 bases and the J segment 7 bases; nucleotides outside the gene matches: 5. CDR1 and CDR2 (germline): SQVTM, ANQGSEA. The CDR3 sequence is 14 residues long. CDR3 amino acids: CSASTSGRVGELFF. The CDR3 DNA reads TGCAGCGCTTCGACTAGCGGGAGGGTCGGGGAGCTGTTTTTT.

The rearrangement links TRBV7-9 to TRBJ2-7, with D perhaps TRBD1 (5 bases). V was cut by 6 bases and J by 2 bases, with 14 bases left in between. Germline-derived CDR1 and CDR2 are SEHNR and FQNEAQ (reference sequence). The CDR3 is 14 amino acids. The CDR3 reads CASSYSQGAYEQYF. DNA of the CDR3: TGTGCCAGCAGTTACAGCCAGGGTGCCTACGAGCAGTACTTC.

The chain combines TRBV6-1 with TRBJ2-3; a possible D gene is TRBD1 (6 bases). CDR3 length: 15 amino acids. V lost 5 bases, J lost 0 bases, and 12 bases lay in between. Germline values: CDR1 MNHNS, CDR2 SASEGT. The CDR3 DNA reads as TGTGCCAGCAGTTCCAGGGGTAGTAGCACAGATACGCAGTATTTT. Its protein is CASSSRGSSTDTQYF.

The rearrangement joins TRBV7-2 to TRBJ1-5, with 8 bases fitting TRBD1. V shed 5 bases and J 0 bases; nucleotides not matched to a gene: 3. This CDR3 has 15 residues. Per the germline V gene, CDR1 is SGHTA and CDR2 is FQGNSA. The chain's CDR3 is CASSQGAVSNQPQHF. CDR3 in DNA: TGTGCCAGCAGCCAGGGGGCTGTTAGCAATCAGCCCCAGCATTTT. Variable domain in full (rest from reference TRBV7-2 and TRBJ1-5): GAGVSQSPSNKVTEKGKDVELRCDPISGHTALYWYRQSLGQGLEFLIYFQGNSAPDKSGLPSDRFSAERTGGSVSTLTIQRTQQEDSAVYLCASSQGAVSNQPQHFGDGTRLSIL.